This T cell receptor beta chain emerged from a study of T cell responses to AZD1222 COVID-19 vaccine. Overall study findings and caveats: The sample set comprised mostly white British donors with more females, and clonal diversity was possibly underestimated. Vaccine-associated CD4 TCRs spanned spike, dominant at 160-218 and 743-854. Only a handful of AZD1222 recipients, about six in all, had baseline seropositivity.

Assay: immunoSEQ multiplex PCR; the TCRdb copy retains only in-frame clones and omits some. The data show roughly 40,000 clones, about 90% seen once. The CDR3 totals 13 residues. Germline CDR1 and CDR2: SGHRS and YFSETQ. V shed 1 base and J shed 3 bases, with 7 bases lying between them. A note on this clone: What it binds is unknown.

This receptor was taken from an adult who received the MenACWY meningococcal vaccine as a control. The sample in question was peripheral blood, obtained 28 days after the second dose of the MenACWY control vaccine. The chain links TRBV5-1 to TRBJ2-5, with a weak D call TRBD1 (5 bases). The CDR3 here is CASSLSREETQYF. CDR3 in DNA: TGCGCCAGCAGCTTGTCCAGGGAAGAGACCCAGTACTTC.